Following are 18 T cell receptor beta chains from one sample sequenced in a study of cytomegalovirus exposure and HLA in healthy donors. Vbeta (60) and Jbeta (13) primers were used in the PCR. Libraries were prepared by immunoSEQ multiplex PCR; TCRdb keeps only in-frame clonotypes and omits some of them. The repertoire has approximately 200,000 clones, about 80% of them found once; the top ten carry nearly 4.5%. Input material: PBMCs. These receptors were taken from a young woman in good health and CMV-seropositive.

This clone turned up a few times. J is TRBJ2-5 and V is TRBV9; 10 positions agree with TRBD2. Germline values: CDR1 SGDLS, CDR2 YYNGEE. This CDR3 comprises 17 residues. J was trimmed by 5 bases and V by 0 bases; bases with no gene match: 10. This CDR3 reads CASSVATSGIGVETQYF. CDR3 in DNA: TGTGCCAGCAGCGTAGCTACTAGCGGGATAGGGGTCGAGACCCAGTACTTC.

This clone came up once. The rearrangement joins TRBV4-3 to TRBJ2-7, with 11 positions matching TRBD2. The CDR3 has 15 amino acids. The germline gives CDR1 LGHNA, CDR2 YSLEER. The V segment lost 1 base and the J segment 3 bases; nucleotides outside the gene matches: 2. The CDR3 protein is CASSQGLAGFYEQYF. CDR3 sequence (DNA): TGCGCCAGCAGCCAAGGACTAGCGGGGTTCTACGAGCAGTACTTC.

The J gene is TRBJ2-7, the V gene TRBV6-5; 7 nucleotides match TRBD1. Trimming removed 3 bases from V and 3 bases from J; junction bases left unmatched: 11. The CDR3 covers 16 residues. Germline CDR1 reads MNHEY; CDR2 reads SVGAGI. The CDR3 sequence: CASSYFPGTEHYEQYF. As DNA, the CDR3 is TGTGCCAGCAGTTATTTCCCTGGGACAGAGCACTACGAGCAGTACTTC.

V is TRBV2 and J is TRBJ2-1; 9 bases map to TRBD1. In germline, CDR1 is SNHLY, CDR2 FYNNEI. The V gene end was trimmed by 6 bases and the J gene end by 7 bases; junction bases not matched to a gene: 4. The CDR3 length is 13 residues. Here the CDR3 reads CASRGQGWNEQFF. The CDR3, as DNA: TGTGCCAGCAGAGGACAGGGGTGGAATGAGCAGTTCTTC.

V is TRBV7-6 and J is TRBJ2-7; D is possibly TRBD2 (6 bases). The V end was cut by 5 bases, the J end by 0 bases, with 14 bases between. Germline V gene data show CDR1 as SGHVS and CDR2 as FNYEAQ. This CDR3 contains 15 residues. CDR3 in amino acids: CASSSKATSSYEQYF. DNA for the CDR3: TGTGCCAGCAGCAGTAAGGCGACTAGCTCCTACGAGCAGTACTTC.

The chain carries TRBV2 and TRBJ1-2; D not resolved. The CDR3 has 17 residues. Germline-derived CDR1 and CDR2 are SNHLY and FYNNEI. V lost 7 bases and J lost 4, with 25 bases in between. The DNA for the CDR3 is TGTGCCAGCACTTCGGGAAGGGAGGGCCTTTTCGGCTATGGCTACACCTTC. As protein: CASTSGREGLFGYGYTF.

This chain links TRBV29-1 with TRBJ2-3, with 9 bases aligning to TRBD1. The germline gives CDR1 SQVTM, CDR2 ANQGSEA. There are 13 residues in the CDR3. The V and J ends lost 8 bases and 1 base, in that order; junction bases with no gene match: 4. Written as DNA, the CDR3 is TGCAGCTCACAGGGGGCGGGCACAGATACGCAGTATTTT. Its protein is CSSQGAGTDTQYF.

The V call is TRBV11-2, the J call TRBJ1-1, with D possibly being TRBD1 (5 bases). The length of the CDR3 is 17 residues. Trimming cost V 5 bases and J 6 bases, with 25 bases left between them. Germline V gene sequence: CDR1 SGHAT, CDR2 FQNNGV. CDR3 bases: TGTGCCAGCAGCGTCCTTAAGCCGGGACTCGAGGCCGCTGAAGCTTTCTTT. Its translation is CASSVLKPGLEAAEAFF.

The V call is TRBV11-2, the J call TRBJ1-6; no clear D gene. Germline CDR1 and CDR2: SGHAT and FQNNGV. The CDR3 extends over 10 amino acids. The V end was cut by 7 bases, the J end by 14 bases, with 9 bases between. In DNA form, the CDR3 reads TGTGCCAGCACCGGAGAGGCCCTCCACTTT. It specifies CASTGEALHF.

The chain combines TRBV28 with TRBJ1-1; 7 bases are a match to TRBD1. The CDR3 loop spans 14 amino acids. The germline V gene has CDR1 MDHEN and CDR2 SYDVKM. The trim removed 8 bases at V and 0 bases at J, leaving 6 bases unmatched. CDR3 protein: CASGMTGMNTEAFF. CDR3 coding DNA: TGTGCCAGCGGTATGACAGGGATGAACACTGAAGCTTTCTTT.

The chain recombines TRBV6-4 with TRBJ1-6; TRBD1 is a possible D gene (5 bases). V dropped 5 bases and J dropped 14 bases, with 16 bases sitting between them. The CDR3 extends over 13 amino acids. Looked up from germline, CDR1 is MRHNA and CDR2 is SNTAGT. Written as DNA, the CDR3 is TGTGCCAGCAGTCCGAGACAGCCATGTACCCTCCACTTT. Translation gives CASSPRQPCTLHF.

This sequence joins TRBV19 and TRBJ2-7; 7 bases are shared with TRBD1. Germline lookup yields CDR1 LNHDA and CDR2 SQIVND (reference sequence). The J segment lost 6 bases and the V segment lost 4 bases, leaving 9 bases of the junction unmatched. The CDR3 is 14 residues long. CDR3 nucleotides: TGTGCCAGTAGTAAAGGGGGCGAGCCTTTCGAGCAGTACTTC. It specifies CASSKGGEPFEQYF.

The chain is built from TRBV27 and TRBJ2-5, with D tentatively TRBD1 (8 bases). V was pared by 4 bases and J by 5 bases, with 26 bases between. Germline CDR1 MNHEY, CDR2 SMNVEV (reference sequence). The CDR3 has 18 residues. The CDR3 is CASSSKSTWTGRAETQYF. Written as DNA, the CDR3 is TGTGCCAGCAGTTCGAAATCAACCTGGACAGGGAGGGCGGAGACCCAGTACTTC.

This clone has just a few counts. CDR3 protein: CASGRYTGGTGELFF. CDR3 coding DNA: TGTGCCAGCGGCCGTTATACGGGGGGGACCGGGGAGCTGTTTTTT. The rearrangement links TRBV6-5 to TRBJ2-2; 8 bases match TRBD2. Looked up from germline, CDR1 is MNHEY and CDR2 is SVGAGI. Unmatched junction bases numbered 10, after V lost 8 bases and J lost 5 bases. This CDR3 is 15 amino acids long.

The gene calls are TRBV12-5 and TRBJ2-7, with 7 bases identical to TRBD1. The V and J ends lost 7 bases and 3 bases, in that order; junction bases with no gene match: 24. This CDR3 comprises 19 residues. The germline gives CDR1 LGHNT, CDR2 FRNRAP. CDR3 nucleotide sequence: TGTGCTAGTGCCCCAAATAGTTCCCTTTGTGGGACAGAACTCTACGAGCAGTACTTC. Its protein is CASAPNSSLCGTELYEQYF.

The V call is TRBV7-6, the J call TRBJ2-7, with 7 bases aligning to TRBD2. The V gene end was trimmed by 4 bases and the J gene end by 0 bases; junction bases not matched to a gene: 0. In germline, CDR1 is SGHVS, CDR2 FNYEAQ. There are 13 residues in the CDR3. This chain's CDR3 is CASSSGGSYEQYF. The CDR3 region has the DNA TGTGCCAGCAGCTCGGGGGGCTCCTACGAGCAGTACTTC. Full variable domain (rest looked up from reference TRBV7-6 and TRBJ2-7): GAGVSQSPRYKVTKRGQDVALRCDPISGHVSLYWYRQALGQGPEFLTYFNYEAQQDKSGLPNDRFSAERPEGSISTLTIQRTEQRDSAMYRCASSSGGSYEQYFGPGTRLTVT.

This clone appeared once. The V call is TRBV19, the J call TRBJ2-7; 10 nucleotides match TRBD2. The CDR3 contains 15 residues. Trimming removed 4 bases from V and 5 bases from J; junction bases left unmatched: 8. Germline V gene data show CDR1 as LNHDA and CDR2 as SQIVND (reference sequence). CDR3 nucleotides: TGTGCCAGTAGTACGAGCGGGAGGGCGTCCGACGAGCAGTACTTC. This translates into CASSTSGRASDEQYF.

V gene TRBV18 combines with J gene TRBJ1-2; 9 nucleotides line up with TRBD1. J gave up 2 bases and V 3 bases, and 4 bases lay outside the gene matches. The germline V gene has CDR1 KGHSH and CDR2 LQKENI. This CDR3 has 15 amino acids. The CDR3 DNA reads TGTGCCAGCTCACCCCCGGGACAGGGAAACTATGGCTACACCTTC. Translation: CASSPPGQGNYGYTF. The variable domain in full, with the rest retrieved from reference TRBV18 and TRBJ1-2, is NAGVMQNPRHLVRRRGQEARLRCSPMKGHSHVYWYRQLPEEGLKFMVYLQKENIIDESGMPKERFSAEFPKEGPSILRIQQVVRGDSAAYFCASSPPGQGNYGYTFGSGTRLTVV.